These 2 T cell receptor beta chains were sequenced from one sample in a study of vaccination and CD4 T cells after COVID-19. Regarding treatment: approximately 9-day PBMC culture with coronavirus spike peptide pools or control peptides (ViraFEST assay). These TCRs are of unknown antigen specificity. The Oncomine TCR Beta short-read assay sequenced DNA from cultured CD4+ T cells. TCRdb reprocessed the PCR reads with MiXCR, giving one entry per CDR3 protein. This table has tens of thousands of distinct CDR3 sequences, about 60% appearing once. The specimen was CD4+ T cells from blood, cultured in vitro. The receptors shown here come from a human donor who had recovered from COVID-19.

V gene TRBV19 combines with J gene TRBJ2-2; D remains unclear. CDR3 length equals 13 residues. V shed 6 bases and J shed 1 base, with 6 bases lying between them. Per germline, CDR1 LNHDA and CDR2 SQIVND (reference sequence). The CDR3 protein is CASSWKNTGELFF. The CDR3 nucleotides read TGTGCCAGTAGCTGGAAGAACACCGGGGAGCTGTTTTTT.

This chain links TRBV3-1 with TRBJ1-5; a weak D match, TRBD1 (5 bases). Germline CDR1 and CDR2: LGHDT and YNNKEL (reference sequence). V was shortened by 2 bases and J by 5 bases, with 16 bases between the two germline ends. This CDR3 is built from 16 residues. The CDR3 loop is CASSQSWQGTYQPQHF. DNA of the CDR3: TGTGCCAGCAGCCAATCATGGCAGGGCACTTATCAGCCCCAGCATTTT.